The entry below describes one TCR beta chain. These data originate in a study of blood T cell repertoires in COVID-19. Germline-derived CDR1 and CDR2 are SGHRS and YFSETQ. The ends lost 3 bases at V and 4 bases at J; junction bases unmatched: 7. The CDR3 is 15 amino acids. In the original workflow: From reference gene primer amplification, estimates of nucleated cell counts were derived. TCRdb's copy holds only in-frame clones and misses some; the assay was immunoSEQ multiplex PCR. V and J calls and clone size are copied from that table; D and trimming were computed from the DNA. The table lists 200,000 to 250,000 clones, about nine tenths of them singletons, with around 6.5% in the top ten.

The chain carries TRBV5-1 and TRBJ2-1; TRBD1 agrees at 7 bases. Specimen: peripheral blood. This sequence was found in a man in his sixties who had recovered from COVID-19. The CDR3 nucleotides read TGCGCCAGCAGCTCCCAAGGACAGGTATACAATGAGCAGTTCTTC. It encodes CASSSQGQVYNEQFF.